A selection of T cell receptor beta chains follows, all from one sample in a study of blood T cell repertoires in COVID-19. Some clones are missing from TCRdb's copy, which holds only in-frame ones; the method was immunoSEQ multiplex PCR. Of roughly 75,000 clones in the sample, around 72% were seen once. The sequenced sample consisted of peripheral blood. The receptors were sampled from a human donor with acute or convalescent COVID-19. The donor label of this sample is uncertain. CDR3s include the opening cysteine and the closing phenylalanine or tryptophan. The D gene is left open where the match is weak. Rows give clone size only sometimes, using once, few, many, or a class for an expanded clone.

size,D,J,V,CDR3,DNA
-,-,TRBJ1-6,TRBV6-1,CASSDGGQSPLHF,TGTGCCAGCAGTGATGGAGGGCAGTCACCCCTCCACTTT
-,-,TRBJ1-2,TRBV9,CASSARGRVNYGYTF,TGTGCCAGCAGCGCGAGAGGGAGGGTTAACTATGGCTACACCTTC
once,TRBD1,TRBJ1-4,TRBV18,CASSPSVTGSNEKLFF,TGTGCCAGCTCACCTTCGGTGACAGGGAGTAATGAAAAACTGTTTTTT
-,-,TRBJ1-5,TRBV23-1,CASSQSSGQHF,TGCGCCAGCAGTCAATCGTCGGGACAACATTTT
-,-,TRBJ2-7,TRBV11-3,CASSFSSGYEQYF,TGTGCCAGCAGCTTTTCCAGCGGGTACGAGCAGTACTTC
-,TRBD2,TRBJ2-1,TRBV14,CASSQATSGINEQFF,TGTGCCAGCAGCCAAGCCACTAGCGGTATCAATGAGCAGTTCTTC
-,-,TRBJ1-4,TRBV2,CASSAEFNEKLFF,TGTGCCAGCAGTGCGGAGTTTAATGAAAAACTGTTTTTT
-,-,TRBJ1-5,TRBV6-5,CASSFDRGGNQPQHF,TGTGCCAGCAGTTTTGACCGTGGAGGCAATCAGCCCCAGCATTTT
-,-,TRBJ1-3,TRBV6-5,CASTGTRSVINTIYF,TGTGCCAGCACCGGGACACGGTCCGTCATCAACACCATATATTTT
once,TRBD2,TRBJ2-4,TRBV5-5,CASSRGAGELAKNIQYF,TGTGCCAGCAGCCGAGGAGCGGGAGAACTAGCCAAAAACATTCAGTACTTC
once,TRBD2,TRBJ2-6,TRBV9,CASSGRGRAGSGANVLTF,TGTGCCAGCAGCGGACGGGGGAGGGCCGGCTCTGGGGCCAACGTCCTGACTTTC
-,-,TRBJ1-2,TRBV28,CASKAGPVYGYTF,TGTGCCAGCAAAGCGGGACCGGTCTATGGCTACACCTTC
-,-,TRBJ1-1,TRBV27,CASSLSKTVKTEAFF,TGTGCCAGCAGTTTATCGAAGACAGTCAAGACTGAAGCTTTCTTT
-,-,TRBJ2-2,TRBV2,CATPQGSLTGELFF,TGTGCCACCCCACAGGGCTCCCTCACCGGGGAGCTGTTTTTT
-,-,TRBJ2-1,TRBV27,CASSLFTSLNEQFF,TGTGCCAGCAGTTTATTCACTAGCCTCAATGAGCAGTTCTTC
-,TRBD2,TRBJ2-1,TRBV5-4,CAVPRGVNEQFF,TGTGCAGTCCCCCGGGGGGTAAATGAGCAGTTCTTC
-,TRBD2,TRBJ2-5,TRBV7-9,CASSPGGGRETQYF,TGTGCCAGCAGCCCCGGGGGAGGGAGGGAGACCCAGTACTTC
-,TRBD2,TRBJ2-1,TRBV7-6,CASSWTSGRRDEQFF,TGTGCCAGCAGTTGGACTAGCGGGAGGAGGGATGAGCAGTTCTTC
-,-,TRBJ2-1,TRBV29-1,CSVDRGVYNEQFF,TGCAGCGTTGACAGGGGAGTGTACAATGAGCAGTTCTTC
-,TRBD1,TRBJ2-2,TRBV11-3,CASSFGTGVGELFF,TGTGCCAGCAGCTTCGGGACAGGGGTCGGGGAGCTGTTTTTT
-,TRBD1,TRBJ1-1,TRBV3-1/TRBV3-2,CASSQGGQGAVKAFF,TGTGCCAGCAGCCAAGGTGGGCAGGGGGCGGTAAAAGCTTTCTTT
-,TRBD2,TRBJ2-7,TRBV7-9,CASSSSSGSEQYF,TGTGCCAGCAGCTCCAGTAGCGGGAGCGAGCAGTACTTC
-,TRBD1,TRBJ1-2,TRBV6-5,CASGQVYGYTF,TGTGCCAGCGGACAGGTCTATGGCTACACCTTC
-,-,TRBJ1-6,TRBV12-3/TRBV12-4,CASSSTDSPLHF,TGTGCCAGCAGTTCTACTGATTCACCCCTCCACTTT
-,TRBD2,TRBJ2-1,TRBV6-5,CASSRSLSGAPWQFF,TGTGCCAGCAGCAGATCGTTAAGCGGGGCTCCGTGGCAGTTCTTC
-,-,TRBJ2-3,TRBV28,CASSPDSYTQYF,TGTGCCAGCAGCCCGGACTCCTATACGCAGTATTTT
-,-,TRBJ2-7,TRBV6-5,CASGGDGTYEQYF,TGTGCCAGCGGAGGAGACGGGACCTACGAGCAGTACTTC
-,-,TRBJ1-5,TRBV6-2/TRBV6-3,CASSYLRDQPQHF,TGTGCCAGCAGTTATCTCCGGGATCAGCCCCAGCATTTT
-,-,TRBJ2-1,TRBV19,CASSTLTQVGEQFF,TGTGCCAGTAGCACCCTTACTCAGGTTGGAGAGCAGTTCTTC
once,-,TRBJ2-3,TRBV3-1/TRBV3-2,CASQTSSDTQYF,TGTGCCAGCCAAACTAGCTCGGATACGCAGTATTTT
-,-,TRBJ2-2,TRBV12-3/TRBV12-4,CASSLDGGLFF,TGTGCCAGCAGTTTAGACGGGGGGCTGTTTTTT
-,TRBD1,TRBJ2-1,TRBV9,CASSVGQGYNEQFF,TGTGCCAGCAGCGTAGGACAGGGTTACAATGAGCAGTTCTTC
-,-,TRBJ2-5,TRBV12-3/TRBV12-4,CASVGEEQTQYF,TGTGCCAGCGTGGGGGAGGAGCAGACCCAGTACTTC
once,TRBD1,TRBJ2-2,TRBV4-1,CASSQSGGGWNTGELFF,TGCGCCAGCAGCCAATCAGGGGGTGGGTGGAACACCGGGGAGCTGTTTTTT
few,-,TRBJ1-5,TRBV19,CASSQGIRGNQPQHF,TGTGCCAGTAGTCAGGGGATTCGGGGCAATCAGCCCCAGCATTTT
-,-,TRBJ1-6,TRBV2,CASSARQATYNSPLHF,TGTGCCAGCAGCGCCAGACAGGCGACCTATAATTCACCCCTCCACTTT
-,-,TRBJ1-3,TRBV19,CASTPRVRTSGNTIYF,TGTGCCAGTACCCCGCGGGTCAGAACCTCTGGAAACACCATATATTTT
-,-,TRBJ1-5,TRBV28,CASIRAGDQPQHF,TGTGCCAGCATTCGGGCAGGGGATCAGCCCCAGCATTTT
few,TRBD1,TRBJ1-2,TRBV5-1,CASSPRQGAYGYTF,TGCGCCAGCAGCCCTCGACAGGGAGCCTATGGCTACACCTTC
-,TRBD1,TRBJ1-5,TRBV9,CASSPSAGTGTQPQHF,TGTGCCAGCAGCCCCTCGGCTGGGACAGGGACACAGCCCCAGCATTTT
-,-,TRBJ1-4,TRBV5-1,CASSGGLRGLDEKLFF,TGCGCCAGCAGCGGGGGCCTCAGGGGCTTGGACGAAAAACTGTTTTTT
-,-,TRBJ1-4,TRBV5-8,CASSSDGVGGKLFF,TGTGCCAGCAGCTCTGACGGAGTCGGTGGAAAACTGTTTTTT
few,-,TRBJ1-1,TRBV28,CASSLGGVNTEAFF,TGTGCCAGCAGTTTGGGGGGGGTTAACACTGAAGCTTTCTTT
-,-,TRBJ1-6,TRBV14,CASSQEGPQGSAYSPLHF,TGTGCCAGCAGCCAAGAAGGCCCGCAGGGGTCAGCATATTCACCCCTCCACTTT
-,TRBD2,TRBJ2-1,TRBV3-1/TRBV3-2,CASSLIGTTLNEQFF,TGTGCCAGCAGCCTAATCGGGACTACTCTCAATGAGCAGTTCTTC
few,-,TRBJ2-7,TRBV7-2,CASSTDARHEQYF,TGTGCCAGCAGCACAGATGCTCGCCACGAGCAGTACTTC
few,-,TRBJ2-2,TRBV5-1,CASSLETGRIYTGELFF,TGCGCCAGCAGCTTGGAAACAGGACGGATCTACACCGGGGAGCTGTTTTTT